The 18 T cell receptor beta chains in this list originate from one sample, sequenced in a study of blood T cell repertoires in COVID-19. Sequencing used immunoSEQ multiplex PCR; TCRdb keeps in-frame clones, though not all of them. This sample yields 150,000 to 160,000 clones, of which 80% are seen a single time; 0.45% to 0.6% belongs to the top ten. Specimen: peripheral blood. All receptors derive from a man aged 55 to 70 with acute or convalescent COVID-19.

This chain joins TRBV5-4 and TRBJ2-5, with TRBD2 matching 15 bases. Per the germline V gene, CDR1 is SGHNT and CDR2 is YYREEE (reference sequence). This CDR3 comprises 16 residues. The V gene end was trimmed by 2 bases and the J gene end by 9 bases; junction bases not matched to a gene: 8. This chain's CDR3 is CASSLDPGLAGGAQYF. Here the CDR3 DNA reads TGTGCCAGCAGCTTAGACCCCGGACTAGCGGGGGGGGCCCAGTACTTC.

This clone was counted ten times or more. Other nucleotide sequences from this sample produce the same CDR3. The chain carries TRBV18 and TRBJ1-1; tentative D call: TRBD1 (6 bases). V lost 2 bases and J 2 bases, leaving 9 bases between the germline ends. The CDR3 totals 14 residues. Germline CDR1 reads KGHSH; CDR2 reads LQKENI. Here the CDR3 reads CASSPGQSNTEAFF. The CDR3 DNA reads as TGTGCCAGCTCACCAGGACAGTCCAACACTGAAGCTTTCTTT.

There are a few counts of this clone. J is TRBJ1-5 and V is TRBV6-5; D is unresolved. This CDR3 has 13 amino acids. Looked up from germline, CDR1 is MNHEY and CDR2 is SVGAGI. Trimming cost V 8 bases and J 4 bases, with 12 bases left between them. CDR3: CASRRALNQPQHF. The CDR3 DNA reads TGTGCCAGCCGGAGGGCTCTAAATCAGCCCCAGCATTTT.

The chain couples TRBV7-2 to TRBJ1-5; 7 bases match TRBD1. Unmatched junction bases numbered 3, after V lost 1 base and J lost 3 bases. Germline lookup yields CDR1 SGHTA and CDR2 FQGNSA. CDR3 length: 15 residues. The DNA for the CDR3 is TGTGCCAGCAGCTTAGAGACAGGGACCAATCAGCCCCAGCATTTT. Its protein is CASSLETGTNQPQHF.

This sequence joins TRBV19 and TRBJ2-5; 14 bases fit TRBD2. CDR3 length: 17 amino acids. CDR1 is LNHDA and CDR2 is SQIVND in the germline V gene (reference sequence). The J segment lost 2 bases and the V segment lost 3 bases, leaving 5 bases of the junction unmatched. CDR3 amino acids: CASSISGLAGGQETQYF. CDR3 sequence (DNA): TGTGCCAGTAGTATTTCCGGACTAGCGGGGGGACAAGAGACCCAGTACTTC.

This chain joins TRBV10-1 and TRBJ2-1; 12 bases fit TRBD2. Looked up from germline, CDR1 is WNHNN and CDR2 is SYGVQD (reference sequence). CDR3 length: 14 residues. The ends lost 4 bases at V and 5 bases at J; junction bases unmatched: 0. The CDR3 is CASSGTSGDNEQFF. CDR3 DNA: TGCGCCAGCAGTGGGACTAGCGGGGACAATGAGCAGTTCTTC.

The chain has TRBV5-5 and TRBJ2-7, with unresolved D. The germline V gene encodes CDR1 SGHKS and CDR2 YYEKEE (reference sequence). Trimming took 0 bases from V and 6 from J, leaving 4 bases between them. The CDR3 runs to 11 residues. CDR3 DNA: TGTGCCAGCAGCTTGGATATCGAGCAGTACTTC. Protein product: CASSLDIEQYF.

V is TRBV10-3 and J is TRBJ2-3; weak D call: TRBD1 (6 bases). Trimming pared 9 bases from V and 0 bases from J, leaving 13 bases between. The length of the CDR3 is 14 residues. Germline V gene lookup returns CDR1 ENHRY and CDR2 SYGVKD. The chain's CDR3 is CAMARGDSTDTQYF. In DNA, the CDR3 is TGTGCCATGGCCAGGGGAGATAGCACAGATACGCAGTATTTT.

This clone occurred a few times. The CDR3 DNA reads as TGTGCCAGCAGCCAATTATATGAAGCTTTCTTT. Residues: CASSQLYEAFF. The gene calls are TRBV4-2 and TRBJ1-1; no definite D call. V shed 2 bases and J shed 7 bases, with 5 bases lying between them. The CDR3 is made up of 11 amino acids. Germline loops: CDR1 LGHNA, CDR2 YNFKEQ.

The CDR3 nucleotides are TGTGCCAGCAGTCTTGGACAGCAGTATAATTCACCCCTCCACTTT. Encoded protein: CASSLGQQYNSPLHF. V usage is TRBV28 and J usage is TRBJ1-6; maybe TRBD1 (6 bases). This CDR3 has 15 amino acids. Trimming removed 5 bases from V and 4 bases from J, with 12 bases in between. Germline V gives CDR1 MDHEN, CDR2 SYDVKM. The whole variable domain, remainder taken from reference TRBV28 and TRBJ1-6, is DVKVTQSSRYLVKRTGEKVFLECVQDMDHENMFWYRQDPGLGLRLIYFSYDVKMKEKGDIPEGYSVSREKKERFSLILESASTNQTSMYLCASSLGQQYNSPLHFGNGTRLTVT.

The V and J genes are TRBV6-6 and TRBJ2-7, with TRBD1 as a possible D gene (6 bases). V was pared by 1 base and J by 0 bases, with 10 bases between. The germline gives CDR1 MNHNY, CDR2 SVGAGI (reference sequence). CDR3 length: 15 amino acids. The CDR3 DNA sequence: TGTGCCAGCAGTTACTACAGGGACGGCTCCTACGAGCAGTACTTC. The encoded protein is CASSYYRDGSYEQYF.

The J gene is TRBJ1-6, the V gene TRBV28; D is unresolved. The CDR3 has 12 residues. The V end was cut by 6 bases, the J end by 7 bases, with 7 bases between. Germline loops: CDR1 MDHEN, CDR2 SYDVKM. The CDR3 bases are TGTGCCAGCAGCTCAACAAATTCACCCCTCCACTTT. It specifies CASSSTNSPLHF. The full variable domain, in which reference TRBV28 and TRBJ1-6 provide the parts outside the CDR3, is DVKVTQSSRYLVKRTGEKVFLECVQDMDHENMFWYRQDPGLGLRLIYFSYDVKMKEKGDIPEGYSVSREKKERFSLILESASTNQTSMYLCASSSTNSPLHFGNGTRLTVT.

The chain has TRBV5-1 and TRBJ2-2, with 9 bases aligning to TRBD1. The V and J ends lost 3 bases and 4 bases, in that order; junction bases with no gene match: 25. The CDR3 loop spans 22 amino acids. Germline V gene lookup returns CDR1 SGHRS and CDR2 YFSETQ. CDR3 nucleotide sequence: TGCGCCAGCAGCTCTGACGCCGGGACAGGGCTCCAAAACTATGGGAGCACCGGGGAGCTGTTTTTT. This gives the protein CASSSDAGTGLQNYGSTGELFF. The whole variable domain, remainder taken from reference TRBV5-1 and TRBJ2-2, is KAGVTQTPRYLIKTRGQQVTLSCSPISGHRSVSWYQQTPGQGLQFLFEYFSETQRNKGNFPGRFSGRQFSNSRSEMNVSTLELGDSALYLCASSSDAGTGLQNYGSTGELFFGEGSRLTVL.

This chain uses TRBV14 with TRBJ2-7; tentative D call: TRBD1 (6 bases). The CDR3 is 14 residues long. Per germline, CDR1 SGHDN and CDR2 FVKESK. Trimming shortened V by 0 bases and J by 7 bases, and 13 bases separated the two germline ends. The CDR3 is CASSQDSTGREQYF. The CDR3 nucleotides read TGTGCCAGCAGCCAAGATAGTACAGGGAGAGAGCAGTACTTC.

This rearrangement joins TRBV5-5 to TRBJ1-5, with 12 positions matching TRBD1. CDR1 SGHKS and CDR2 YYEKEE come from the germline V gene (reference sequence). The CDR3 spans 15 residues. Trimming cost V 4 bases and J 10 bases; bases outside gene matches: 9. The CDR3 spells CASSAGQGASHPQHF. The CDR3 nucleotides read TGTGCCAGCAGCGCGGGACAGGGGGCCTCCCATCCCCAGCATTTT.

V gene TRBV19 combines with J gene TRBJ2-5; a weak D match, TRBD2 (5 bases). The V end was cut by 5 bases, the J end by 4 bases, with 14 bases between. The germline V gene has CDR1 LNHDA and CDR2 SQIVND (reference sequence). The CDR3 contains 14 residues. The CDR3 protein is CASSPRGLAETQYF. The CDR3 coding sequence is TGTGCCAGTAGTCCCCGTGGGCTAGCAGAGACCCAGTACTTC. The complete variable domain, with remaining parts taken from reference TRBV19 and TRBJ2-5, reads DGGITQSPKYLFRKEGQNVTLSCEQNLNHDAMYWYRQDPGQGLRLIYYSQIVNDFQKGDIAEGYSVSREKKESFPLTVTSAQKNPTAFYLCASSPRGLAETQYFGPGTRLLVL.

This clone was seen just once. J is TRBJ2-7 and V is TRBV19; 7 positions agree with TRBD1. The CDR3 is 14 residues long. V trimming: 3 bases; J trimming: 3 bases; junction bases outside the gene matches: 5. Germline CDR1 reads LNHDA; CDR2 reads SQIVND (reference sequence). The CDR3 loop is CASSIGTEIYEQYF. CDR3 DNA: TGTGCCAGTAGTATCGGGACAGAGATCTACGAGCAGTACTTC.

CDR3 nucleotides: TGTGCCAGCAGCCAAGAAGGGAGGGGACAATTGGCCGATGAGCAGTTCTTC. Protein sequence: CASSQEGRGQLADEQFF. The chain recombines TRBV4-2 with TRBJ2-1, with a weak D call TRBD2 (7 bases). From germline, CDR1 is LGHNA and CDR2 YNFKEQ. With 0 bases removed from V and 8 bases from J, the gap between germline ends came to 20 bases. The CDR3 has 17 residues.